What follows describes a single T cell receptor beta chain. Its cognate antigen is unknown. This sample was taken from a study of T cell responses to AZD1222 COVID-19 vaccine. Study-wide results and limits: With dominance at 160-218 and 743-854, vaccine-associated CD4 TCRs spanned spike. Nearly half of unique spike-specific TCRs reportedly avoided B.1.351 and B.1.1.7 mutated regions. Clonal diversity was possibly underestimated, and white British individuals and females predominated among donors.

V dropped 2 bases and J dropped 5 bases, with 16 bases sitting between them. CDR3 length: 16 residues. Germline V gene data show CDR1 as MNHNS and CDR2 as SASEGT. The data were produced by immunoSEQ multiplex PCR, yet TCRdb's version contains in-frame clones alone and is incomplete. The table records fewer than 150,000 clones, 70% to 90% of them present only once. This receptor was obtained from an adult who received the AZD1222 COVID-19 vaccine. The chain links TRBV6-1 to TRBJ2-1; a possible D gene is TRBD1 (6 bases). The material sequenced was peripheral blood, taken 28 days after the second AZD1222 dose. The CDR3 reads CASSELGQSPNNEQFF. The CDR3 region has the DNA TGTGCCAGCAGTGAACTAGGACAGAGCCCAAACAATGAGCAGTTCTTC.